Presented here are 19 T cell receptor beta chains from one specimen sequenced in a study of persistence of HIV-infected CD4 T cells. Nonspecific anti-CD3/anti-CD28 bead stimulation represents the broad CD4+ T cell repertoire. Sorting selected CD4+ T cells upregulating both CD40 ligand and CD69. Sequencing used immunoSEQ version 4 in survey mode. TCRdb's table, derived via immunoSEQ multiplex PCR, lists solely in-frame clones and lacks some. Among 40,000 to 55,000 clones listed, approximately 90% were seen once. Their antigens remain unidentified. Material: CD4+ T cells sorted from PBMCs after approximately 19-hour stimulation, obtained from a patient who received antiretroviral therapy. The receptors stem from an adult woman with HIV who was CMV-seropositive.

The V call is TRBV9, the J call TRBJ1-1; no reliable D call. Trimming shortened V by 5 bases and J by 3 bases, and 8 bases separated the two germline ends. The CDR3 sequence is 12 residues long. CDR1 is SGDLS and CDR2 is YYNGEE in the germline V gene. This CDR3 is CASSKKDTEAFF. The CDR3 nucleotides are TGTGCCAGCAGTAAAAAAGACACTGAAGCTTTCTTT.

The rearrangement uses TRBV5-4 and TRBJ1-1; D is ambiguous. V was trimmed by 1 base and J by 1 base, leaving 11 bases between them. Germline V gene sequence: CDR1 SGHNT, CDR2 YYREEE (reference sequence). The CDR3 is made up of 15 amino acids. The DNA for the CDR3 is TGTGCCAGCAGCTTGTATGCGGGCTGGAACACTGAAGCTTTCTTT. It translates to CASSLYAGWNTEAFF.

The chain employs TRBV18 and TRBJ1-4; possible D gene TRBD1, 5 bases. The germline CDR1 and CDR2 sequences are KGHSH and LQKENI. The CDR3 is 14 amino acids. The ends were cut back, 2 bases at V and 4 bases at J, with 8 bases in the middle. In DNA, the CDR3 is TGTGCCAGCTCACCAGGGGGTATTAATGAAAAACTGTTTTTT. Its translation: CASSPGGINEKLFF. The whole variable domain, filled in from reference TRBV18 and TRBJ1-4, reads NAGVMQNPRHLVRRRGQEARLRCSPMKGHSHVYWYRQLPEEGLKFMVYLQKENIIDESGMPKERFSAEFPKEGPSILRIQQVVRGDSAAYFCASSPGGINEKLFFGSGTQLSVL.

The chain joins TRBV7-6 to TRBJ2-6; TRBD1 matches 7 bases. The CDR3 runs 16 residues. CDR1 and CDR2 from the germline V gene are SGHVS and FNYEAQ. Trimming took 5 bases from V and 2 from J; bases not matched to a gene: 6. The CDR3 region is CASSLRQGAGANVLTF. CDR3 nucleotide sequence: TGTGCCAGCAGCCTGCGGCAGGGGGCTGGGGCCAACGTCCTGACTTTC.

The V call is TRBV30, the J call TRBJ2-7; the D gene is possibly TRBD1 (5 bases). Germline values: CDR1 GTSNPN, CDR2 SVGIG (reference sequence). Trimming took off 0 bases at V and 5 bases at J, with 17 bases between the two ends. CDR3 size: 15 residues. CDR3 protein: CAWSVSLAGRNEQYF. The DNA of the CDR3 is TGTGCCTGGAGTGTAAGTTTGGCAGGGCGGAACGAGCAGTACTTC.

The chain uses TRBV2 and TRBJ1-1; D is ambiguous. The CDR3 totals 14 residues. Germline CDR1 is SNHLY and CDR2 is FYNNEI. The germline V and J ends were trimmed by 4 bases and 4 bases, with 13 bases remaining between them. This CDR3 reads CASSVGRSTTEAFF. Written as DNA, the CDR3 is TGTGCCAGCAGTGTCGGCAGGTCGACCACTGAAGCTTTCTTT.

The chain is built from TRBV7-3 and TRBJ2-5; 9 bases match TRBD2. Germline CDR1 is SGHTA and CDR2 is FQGTGA. This CDR3 spans 16 amino acids. The trim removed 0 bases at V and 7 bases at J, leaving 9 bases unmatched. CDR3 sequence (DNA): TGTGCCAGCAGCTTAACGACGGCTAGCGGGATGGGGACCCAGTACTTC. Translation: CASSLTTASGMGTQYF.

This clone has a single count. This sequence joins TRBV24-1 and TRBJ2-3; D possibly corresponds to TRBD1 (6 bases). V gave up 9 bases and J gave up 2 bases, with 8 bases separating them. The CDR3 extends over 12 amino acids. Per the germline V gene, CDR1 is KGHDR and CDR2 is SFDVKD. This CDR3 is CATGQSTDTQYF. In nucleotides, the CDR3 is TGTGCCACCGGACAGTCCACAGATACGCAGTATTTT.

The chain recombines TRBV12-3 or TRBV12-4 with TRBJ1-6; no clear D gene. This CDR3 contains 12 residues. The germline V and J ends were trimmed by 6 bases and 7 bases, with 7 bases remaining between them. CDR3 protein: CASRPGNSPLHF. The CDR3 DNA reads as TGTGCCAGCAGGCCTGGGAATTCACCCCTCCACTTT.

This clone came up once. V usage is TRBV7-2 and J usage is TRBJ1-1; no clear D. Trimming left V 6 bases short and J 5 bases short, with 13 bases between. In germline, CDR1 is SGHTA, CDR2 FQGNSA. CDR3 length equals 13 residues. The CDR3 DNA sequence: TGTGCCAGCAGGACTACAAGGGAGACTGAAGCTTTCTTT. Protein product: CASRTTRETEAFF.

The rearrangement links TRBV24-1 to TRBJ1-2; maybe TRBD1 (6 bases). V lost 3 bases, J lost 4 bases, and 11 bases lay in between. Germline V CDR1 and CDR2: KGHDR, SFDVKD. The CDR3 sequence is 14 residues long. CDR3 amino acids: CATSDQGFGYGYTF. The CDR3 nucleotides read TGTGCCACCAGTGATCAGGGGTTCGGCTATGGCTACACCTTC.

The chain recombines TRBV5-1 with TRBJ2-7, with 8 bases aligning to TRBD2. The CDR3 is 15 amino acids. Germline V CDR1 and CDR2: SGHRS, YFSETQ. After removal of 0 bases from V and 4 bases from J, the junction contained 6 bases not matched to a gene. The DNA of the CDR3 is TGCGCCAGCAGCTTGGCGGGGGGGCCGCCTTACGAGCAGTACTTC. Translating it yields CASSLAGGPPYEQYF.

V is TRBV19 and J is TRBJ1-1, with D unresolved. V was shortened by 7 bases and J by 4 bases, with 10 bases between the two germline ends. This CDR3 has 12 residues. Per the germline V gene, CDR1 is LNHDA and CDR2 is SQIVND (reference sequence). The DNA for the CDR3 is TGTGCCAGTAAGGTGGGCGGCACTGAAGCTTTCTTT. It translates to CASKVGGTEAFF.

This chain uses TRBV4-1 with TRBJ1-4; no clear D. Trimming shortened V by 6 bases and J by 3 bases, and 11 bases separated the two germline ends. Germline CDR1 and CDR2: MGHRA and YSYEKL. The CDR3 contains 14 residues. The CDR3 loop is CASRTQASNEKLFF. CDR3 bases: TGCGCCAGCAGGACGCAGGCCTCTAATGAAAAACTGTTTTTT.

V is TRBV5-1 and J is TRBJ1-2, with no clear D. The CDR3 covers 12 residues. In germline, CDR1 is SGHRS, CDR2 YFSETQ. V shed 4 bases and J shed 6 bases, with 10 bases lying between them. The CDR3 loop reads CASSPEYHGYTF. In DNA, the CDR3 is TGCGCCAGCAGCCCAGAGTACCATGGCTACACCTTC.

The rearrangement joins TRBV24-1 to TRBJ1-1; D not resolved. The CDR3 loop spans 11 amino acids. Germline values: CDR1 KGHDR, CDR2 SFDVKD. Trimming took off 12 bases at V and 1 base at J, with 8 bases between the two ends. CDR3 sequence: CAPRQNTEAFF. For the CDR3, the DNA is TGTGCCCCCCGACAGAACACTGAAGCTTTCTTT.

The V and J genes are TRBV28 and TRBJ1-5, with D hard to call. Trimming left V 1 base short and J 7 bases short, with 8 bases between. CDR3 length: 13 amino acids. CDR1 and CDR2 from the germline V gene are MDHEN and SYDVKM. CDR3 loop: CASSLSTVQPQHF. CDR3 DNA sequence: TGTGCCAGCAGTTTATCCACCGTACAGCCCCAGCATTTT.

The gene calls are TRBV5-8 and TRBJ1-2, with D possibly being TRBD1 (5 bases). The germline gives CDR1 SGHTS, CDR2 YDEGEE. Deletions cut 4 bases from V and 1 base from J, with 14 bases between. The CDR3 loop spans 15 amino acids. CDR3 amino acids: CASSIQVPFNYGYTF. As DNA, the CDR3 is TGTGCCAGCAGCATACAGGTGCCGTTTAACTATGGCTACACCTTC.

This sequence joins TRBV7-2 and TRBJ2-5; weak D call: TRBD2 (5 bases). V lost 2 bases to trimming and J lost 2 bases, with 9 bases between them. CDR3 length equals 14 residues. CDR1 SGHTA and CDR2 FQGNSA come from the germline V gene. CDR3 nucleotide sequence: TGTGCCAGCAGCTTAATCTGGGAGCAAGAGACCCAGTACTTC. It codes for CASSLIWEQETQYF.